This T cell receptor beta chain was recovered during a study of shared clonotypes between healthy human individuals (dated by TCRdb to about 2020). Regarding the study in general: The cohort comprised a couple of women and a few men aged 18 to 49 years. Blood TCR repertoires of about five healthy adults were deeply sequenced to estimate repertoire size and the extent of clonotype sharing between individuals. Each donor's leukapheresis produced roughly between roughly 0.94 and 9.5 billion PBMCs. To increase sequencing depth and limit assay-specific biases, TCR repertoire library preparation and sequencing were carried out by different laboratories using diverse techniques. Per donor, three plates each were used for CD4 naive and CD4 memory, two for CD8 naive, and one for CD8 memory.

The research as a whole found: When a handful of donors were compared, the shared fraction of clonotypes was around 4.6% for naive CD4, more than 3% for naive CD8, about 2.4% for memory CD4, and less than 0.5% for memory CD8. Compared with non-shared clonotypes, clonotypes shared by all four sorted-subset donors had higher generation probabilities. Sampling was restricted to blood, and TCR repertoires in tissue are likely to differ from TCR repertoires in blood. The small number of donors limited the genetic and exposure-history diversity represented. Estimated clonotype richness was generally larger for naive than for memory subsets. Pairwise subsampling indicated that sequencing depth was expected to affect the degree of clonotype sharing among donors. Incomplete sequencing was indicated by rarefaction of sorted-subset datasets, despite the large sequencing depth.

This clone was observed a single time. Its target antigen remains unknown. Per-base quality was not reported, and no clone a single base away is much larger than it. The CDR3 starts with the cysteine, ends with the phenylalanine, and has 13 residues. The read is trimmed to its CDR3 DNA, 39 bases read in frame from base 1. CDR1 and CDR2 (MNHEY, SMNVEV) derive from the germline V gene (reference sequence). The V end loses 5 bases and the J end loses 6 bases, and a stretch of 11 bases separates them. Using the deep immunoSEQ assay, TCR CDR3 regions were amplified from genomic DNA by multiplex PCR. Genomic DNA extracted from each cell subset was distributed evenly over all wells of several immunoSEQ 96-well plates, and each plate served as one replicate. For sorted subsets, each replicate PCR was loaded with approximately 0.2 ug genomic DNA, equivalent to roughly 30,000 T cell genomes. Purified libraries were measured with a Qubit 3.0 fluorometer, size-checked on a Bioanalyzer 2100, and measured again with the KAPA Library Quantification kit. Every immunoSEQ 96-well plate was sequenced on a separate single-read 150-cycle Illumina NextSeq 550 flow cell. In the original analysis: The immunoSEQ output contained only junctional sequences without quality scores, so filtering could not match that applied to full-length reads. To assign V/J genes and CDR3, sequences were annotated using PyIR, a Python wrapper for IgBLAST v1.9, with IMGT germline references. Reads with weak V/J assignments (E-value above 1e-6), missing CDR3, stop codons, out-of-frame junctions, or ambiguous translated residues were removed. A V3J clonotype was defined by an identical inferred V gene, J gene, and CDR3 amino acid sequence. To compute the percentage overlap between repertoires, the number of shared unique clonotypes was divided by the size of the smaller repertoire. Repertoire richness was assessed with RTK rarefaction, the Chao1 estimator, and Recon v2.1 estimates of unobserved clonotypes. For all TCRbeta clonotypes obtained by the gDNA method from a few donors, generation probabilities were computed with OLGA. TCRdb limited this immuneACCESS table to in-frame rearrangements with V and J called. A share of clones is missing; checked studies link under half to unresolved V genes, and the rest is unexplained. V and J calls and clone size are copied from that table; D and trimming were computed from the DNA. A total of fewer than 1 million clones appear in this sample, about 96% of them only once. The top ten clonotypes cover about 0.25% of the sample.

CD8 naive samples were obtained by positive selection for CCR7 among CD45RO-negative cells, yielding a CD45RA+CCR7+ population from which TemRA cells were excluded. The donors were healthy, HIV-negative adults who had no recently reported acute infections or vaccinations. All donors were Caucasian adults living in Nashville, Tennessee, USA. Blood was obtained by leukapheresis, after which PBMCs were separated by Ficoll-Histopaque density gradient centrifugation and cryopreserved in liquid nitrogen vapor phase. Analytical flow cytometry was used to check the purity and quantity of each magnetically sorted T cell population. Each sorted fraction had its genomic DNA isolated and then quantified by UV absorbance on a Nanodrop 2000c.

The sequenced material came from naive CD8+ T cells sorted from blood. According to the study, the label for this sample's cell subset or site signals: CD45RA+CCR7+. The chain uses TRBV27 and TRBJ2-1; TRBD2 is perhaps the D gene, given 5 matching bases. This TCR was sampled from a man aged 30-40 years in good health. The CDR3 region has the sequence CASSPGFANEQFF. The sequenced DNA: TGTGCCAGCAGTCCGGGGTTTGCCAATGAGCAGTTCTTC.